This TCR beta chain was found in a study of CD8 T cells in Susac syndrome. From blood CD8+ and CD4+ T cells, TCR beta sequences were generated. Relapsing-remitting disease, either stable or active, was present in the treatment-naive patients who were the multiple sclerosis controls. TEMRA cells were enriched by FACS, and CD4+ and CD8+ T cells were negatively isolated. With 8 bases removed from V and 0 bases from J, the gap between germline ends came to 8 bases. This CDR3 comprises 13 residues. Germline CDR1 MNHEY, CDR2 SMNVEV (reference sequence). Reverse transcription used roughly 0.45 to 1 ug RNA and random hexamers. TCR beta CDR3 was amplified by immunoSEQ covering 54 Vbeta and 13 Jbeta. TCRdb redid the calling of the immunoSEQ multiplex PCR reads with MiXCR, one entry per CDR3 protein. Among nearly 200,000 distinct CDR3 sequences listed, nearly 95% were seen once.

The genes are TRBV27 and TRBJ2-4, with no clear D. Sequences were obtained from CD4+ T cells from PBMCs. The TCR originated in a human donor with multiple sclerosis. The CDR3 DNA follows: TGTGCCAGCCCAGGCAGAGCCAAAAACATTCAGTACTTC. The encoded protein is CASPGRAKNIQYF.